Below, 14 T cell receptor beta chains from the same sample are listed, as sequenced in a study of blood T cell repertoires in COVID-19. Method: immunoSEQ multiplex PCR; TCRdb's copy keeps in-frame clones and lacks some. The table records a few hundred thousand clones, around 82% of them present only once. Source material: peripheral blood. These receptors were taken from a woman aged 50 to 65 with acute or convalescent COVID-19.

The chain links TRBV2 to TRBJ2-1; D may be TRBD2 (5 bases). CDR1 SNHLY and CDR2 FYNNEI come from the germline V gene. V was shortened by 8 bases and J by 0 bases, with 8 bases between the two germline ends. The length of the CDR3 is 13 residues. In nucleotides, the CDR3 is TGTGCCAGCGTAGCGTACTCCTACAATGAGCAGTTCTTC. Its protein product is CASVAYSYNEQFF.

This chain uses TRBV19 with TRBJ1-2; D is unclear. Germline V CDR1 and CDR2: LNHDA, SQIVND (reference sequence). There are 15 residues in the CDR3. Trimming cost V 1 base and J 3 bases, with 12 bases left between them. The CDR3 coding sequence is TGTGCCAGTAGTATAGTAGCGGGCAGAGACTATGGCTACACCTTC. It encodes CASSIVAGRDYGYTF.

V is TRBV7-2 and J is TRBJ1-1; the D is unclear. The V gene lost 2 bases and the J gene lost 8 bases, with 12 bases spanning the gap. Germline V gene lookup returns CDR1 SGHTA and CDR2 FQGNSA. The CDR3 sequence is 13 residues long. The CDR3 spells CASSLMRNGEAFF. The CDR3 DNA sequence: TGTGCCAGCAGCTTAATGAGGAACGGGGAAGCTTTCTTT.

The chain joins TRBV29-1 to TRBJ2-1; 11 nucleotides align to TRBD2. The V and J ends lost 7 bases and 1 base, in that order; junction bases with no gene match: 3. This CDR3 comprises 14 residues. The germline CDR1 and CDR2 sequences are SQVTM and ANQGSEA. The CDR3 region is CSAGLAVSYNEQFF. The CDR3 bases are TGCAGCGCGGGACTAGCGGTTTCCTACAATGAGCAGTTCTTC.

This clone appeared a few times. One end of the junction is discordant with germline, which a read error may explain. This sequence joins TRBV20-1 and TRBJ2-7; D remains unclear. Germline CDR1 is DFQATT and CDR2 is SNEGSKA (reference sequence). This CDR3 comprises 11 residues. CDR3 in DNA: TGCAGTGCTAGATCGATGGCAGAACCGTGGTTC. Its translation: CSARSMAEPWF.

This chain connects TRBV7-2 to TRBJ2-2, with 9 bases lining up with TRBD2. The CDR3 has 19 residues. Germline lookup yields CDR1 SGHTA and CDR2 FQGNSA. V lost 3 bases, J lost 2 bases, and 13 bases stayed unmatched. The CDR3 protein is CASSFEAQSGRTNTGELFF. The CDR3 bases are TGTGCCAGCAGCTTCGAGGCCCAAAGCGGGAGGACTAACACCGGGGAGCTGTTTTTT.

This chain connects TRBV19 to TRBJ2-5; 11 nucleotides line up with TRBD2. The V and J ends lost 3 bases and 4 bases, in that order; junction bases with no gene match: 7. CDR1 LNHDA and CDR2 SQIVND come from the germline V gene (reference sequence). CDR3 length: 16 amino acids. For the CDR3, the DNA is TGTGCCAGTAGTATGGTTAGCGGGGGGGCCAGAGAGACCCAGTACTTC. It codes for CASSMVSGGARETQYF.

The chain couples TRBV9 to TRBJ1-2, with a tentative D call TRBD1 (6 bases). The CDR3 length is 13 residues. V shed 3 bases and J shed 8 bases, with 14 bases lying between them. CDR1 SGDLS and CDR2 YYNGEE come from the germline V gene. CDR3 protein: CASSDKQGEGYTF. DNA for the CDR3: TGTGCCAGCAGCGACAAACAGGGAGAAGGCTACACCTTC.

The V gene is TRBV29-1, the J gene TRBJ1-1, with no clear D. The V gene's germline CDR1 is SQVTM and CDR2 ANQGSEA. The CDR3 covers 11 residues. The V gene lost 4 bases and the J gene lost 10 bases, with 13 bases spanning the gap. The CDR3 sequence: CSVGYSEGAFF. The DNA of the CDR3 is TGCAGCGTTGGTTATTCCGAGGGAGCTTTCTTT.

The chain uses TRBV6-5 and TRBJ1-1, with 8 bases that match TRBD1. The V and J ends lost 5 bases and 5 bases, in that order; junction bases with no gene match: 7. Germline V gene sequence: CDR1 MNHEY, CDR2 SVGAGI. The CDR3 spans 14 residues. The CDR3 sequence: CASSIQGARTEAFF. CDR3 in DNA: TGTGCCAGCAGTATCCAGGGGGCGCGGACTGAAGCTTTCTTT.

This clone was counted between two and nine times. This chain connects TRBV9 to TRBJ2-7, with 10 bases matching TRBD1. CDR1 SGDLS and CDR2 YYNGEE come from the germline V gene. The V and J ends lost 4 bases and 7 bases, in that order; junction bases with no gene match: 11. This CDR3 is built from 15 residues. CDR3 residues: CASSPWGTGEGEQYF. The DNA of the CDR3 is TGTGCCAGCAGCCCCTGGGGGACAGGGGAAGGAGAGCAGTACTTC.

The genes are TRBV6-5 and TRBJ1-1, with TRBD1 as a possible D gene (6 bases). Trimming left V 2 bases short and J 8 bases short, with 12 bases between. CDR1 and CDR2 from the germline V gene are MNHEY and SVGAGI. The CDR3 has 13 amino acids. DNA for the CDR3: TGTGCCAGCAGTTACGACAGGACGGGAGAAGCTTTCTTT. Translating gives CASSYDRTGEAFF.

The V gene is TRBV5-1, the J gene TRBJ1-2; a weak D match, TRBD1 (6 bases). The CDR3 has 14 residues. The germline V and J ends were trimmed by 4 bases and 0 bases, with 10 bases remaining between them. CDR1 and CDR2 from the germline V gene are SGHRS and YFSETQ. Here the CDR3 DNA reads TGCGCCAGCAGCAGAGACAGGACTAACTATGGCTACACCTTC. Translation gives CASSRDRTNYGYTF.

A note on this clone: This sample also contains other DNA sequences that code for the same CDR3. The chain employs TRBV27 and TRBJ2-3; no reliable D call. V was trimmed by 5 bases and J by 5 bases, leaving 5 bases between them. CDR1 and CDR2 from the germline V gene are MNHEY and SMNVEV (reference sequence). The CDR3 runs 11 residues. The CDR3 DNA sequence: TGTGCCAGCAGTAGAGGAGATACGCAGTATTTT. Translating it yields CASSRGDTQYF.